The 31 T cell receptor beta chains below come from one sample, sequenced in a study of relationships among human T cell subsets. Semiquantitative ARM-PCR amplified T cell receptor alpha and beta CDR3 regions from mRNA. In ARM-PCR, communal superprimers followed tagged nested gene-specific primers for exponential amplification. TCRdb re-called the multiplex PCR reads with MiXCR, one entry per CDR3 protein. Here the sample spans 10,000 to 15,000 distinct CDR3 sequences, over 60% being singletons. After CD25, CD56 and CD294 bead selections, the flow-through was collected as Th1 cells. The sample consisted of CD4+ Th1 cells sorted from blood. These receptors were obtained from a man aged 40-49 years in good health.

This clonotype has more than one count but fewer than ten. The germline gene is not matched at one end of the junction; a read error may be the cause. The CDR3 spells CVSSHYSLTGQSGANVLTF. The CDR3 coding sequence is TGTGTCAGCAGCCACTATAGCCTCACAGGGCAATCTGGGGCCAACGTCCTGACTTTC. This chain connects TRBV27 to TRBJ2-6; weak D call: TRBD1 (6 bases). The CDR3 extends over 19 amino acids. Germline V gene sequence: CDR1 MNHEY, CDR2 SMNVEV (reference sequence). The whole variable domain, remainder taken from reference TRBV27 and TRBJ2-6, is EAQVTQNPRYLITVTGKKLTVTCSQNMNHEYMSWYRQDPGLGLRQIYYSMNVEVTDKGDVPEGYKVSRKEKRNFPLILESPSPNQTSLYFCVSSHYSLTGQSGANVLTFGAGSRLTVL.

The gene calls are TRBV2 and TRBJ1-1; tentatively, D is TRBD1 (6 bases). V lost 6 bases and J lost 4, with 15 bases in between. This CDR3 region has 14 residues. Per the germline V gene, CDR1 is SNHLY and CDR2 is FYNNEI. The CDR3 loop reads CASRPGEVSTEAFF. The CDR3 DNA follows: TGTGCCAGCAGACCAGGGGAAGTCAGCACTGAAGCTTTCTTT.

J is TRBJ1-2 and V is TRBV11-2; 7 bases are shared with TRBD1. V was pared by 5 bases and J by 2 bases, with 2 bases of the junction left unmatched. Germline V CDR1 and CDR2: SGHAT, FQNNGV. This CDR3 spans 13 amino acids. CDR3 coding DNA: TGTGCCAGCAGCCCGGGACAGAACTATGGCTACACCTTC. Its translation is CASSPGQNYGYTF.

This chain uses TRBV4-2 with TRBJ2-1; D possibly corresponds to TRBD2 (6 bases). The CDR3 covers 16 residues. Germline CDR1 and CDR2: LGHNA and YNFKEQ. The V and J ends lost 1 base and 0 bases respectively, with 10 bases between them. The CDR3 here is CASSQGHGSSYNEQFF. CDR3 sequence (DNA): TGTGCCAGCAGCCAAGGACACGGGAGCTCCTACAATGAGCAGTTCTTC.

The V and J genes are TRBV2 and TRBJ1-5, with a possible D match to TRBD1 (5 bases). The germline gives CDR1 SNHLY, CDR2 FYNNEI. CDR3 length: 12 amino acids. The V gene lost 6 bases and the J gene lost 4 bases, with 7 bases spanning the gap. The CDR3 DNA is TGTGCCAGCAGGGGGCTAAATCAGCCCCAGCATTTT. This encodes CASRGLNQPQHF.

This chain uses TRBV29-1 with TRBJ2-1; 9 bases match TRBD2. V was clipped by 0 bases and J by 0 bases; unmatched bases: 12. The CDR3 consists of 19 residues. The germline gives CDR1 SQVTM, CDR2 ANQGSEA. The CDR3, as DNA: TGCAGCGTTGAAGATCCACCGAGCGGGAGGCGGAGCTCCTACAATGAGCAGTTCTTC. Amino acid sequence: CSVEDPPSGRRSSYNEQFF.

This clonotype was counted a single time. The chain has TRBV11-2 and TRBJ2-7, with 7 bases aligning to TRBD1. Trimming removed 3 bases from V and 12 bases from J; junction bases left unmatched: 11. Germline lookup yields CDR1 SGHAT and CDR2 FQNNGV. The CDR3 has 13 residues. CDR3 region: CASSLRWDSILYF. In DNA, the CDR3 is TGTGCCAGCAGCTTGCGTTGGGACAGTATTTTGTACTTC.

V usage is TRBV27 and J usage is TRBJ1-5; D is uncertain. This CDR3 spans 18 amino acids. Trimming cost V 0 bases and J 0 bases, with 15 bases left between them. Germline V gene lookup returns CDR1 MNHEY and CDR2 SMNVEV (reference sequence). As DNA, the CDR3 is TGTGCCAGCAGTTTATCGGCCCGGACTTTCGGTAGCAATCAGCCCCAGCATTTT. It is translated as CASSLSARTFGSNQPQHF.

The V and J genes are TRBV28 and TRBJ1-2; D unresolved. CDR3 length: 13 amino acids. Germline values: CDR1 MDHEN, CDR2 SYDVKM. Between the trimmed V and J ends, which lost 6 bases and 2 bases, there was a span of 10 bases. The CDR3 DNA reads TGTGCCAGCAGCCCAGGACTAAACTATGGCTACACCTTC. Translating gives CASSPGLNYGYTF.

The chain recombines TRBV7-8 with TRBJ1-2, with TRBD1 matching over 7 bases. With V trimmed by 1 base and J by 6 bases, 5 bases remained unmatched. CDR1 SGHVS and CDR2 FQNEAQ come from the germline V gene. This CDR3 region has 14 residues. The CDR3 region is CASSLVGGTDGYTF. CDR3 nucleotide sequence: TGTGCCAGCAGCTTAGTAGGGGGGACAGATGGCTACACCTTC.

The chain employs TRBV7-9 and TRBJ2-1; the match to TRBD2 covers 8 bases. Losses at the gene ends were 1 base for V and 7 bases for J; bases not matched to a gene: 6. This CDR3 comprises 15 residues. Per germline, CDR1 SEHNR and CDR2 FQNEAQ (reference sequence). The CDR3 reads CASSLVERERNEQFF. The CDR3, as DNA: TGTGCCAGCAGCTTAGTGGAGCGGGAGAGGAATGAGCAGTTCTTC.

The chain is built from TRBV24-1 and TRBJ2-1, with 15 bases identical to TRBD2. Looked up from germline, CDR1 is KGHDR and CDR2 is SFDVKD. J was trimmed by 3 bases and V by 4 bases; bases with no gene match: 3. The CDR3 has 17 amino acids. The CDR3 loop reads CATSDSGLAGGYNEQFF. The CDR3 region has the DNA TGTGCCACCAGTGACTCGGGACTAGCGGGAGGCTACAATGAGCAGTTCTTC.

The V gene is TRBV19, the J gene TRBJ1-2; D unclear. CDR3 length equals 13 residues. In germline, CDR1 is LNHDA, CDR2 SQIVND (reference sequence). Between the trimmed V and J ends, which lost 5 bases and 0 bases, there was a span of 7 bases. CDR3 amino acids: CASSQDTNYGYTF. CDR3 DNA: TGTGCCAGTAGTCAAGACACTAACTATGGCTACACCTTC.

CDR3 sequence reads: CATETGTGYGYTF. The CDR3 DNA sequence: TGTGCCACCGAGACCGGGACCGGCTATGGCTACACCTTC. The chain employs TRBV15 and TRBJ1-2; the D gene is possibly TRBD1 (5 bases). Trimming shortened V by 8 bases and J by 4 bases, and 14 bases separated the two germline ends. The CDR3 loop spans 13 amino acids. The V gene's germline CDR1 is LNHNV and CDR2 YYDKDF (reference sequence).

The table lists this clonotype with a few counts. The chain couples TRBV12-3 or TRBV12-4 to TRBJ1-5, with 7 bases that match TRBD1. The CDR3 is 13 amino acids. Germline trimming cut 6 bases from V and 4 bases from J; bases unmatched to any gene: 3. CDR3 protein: CASSLGQNQPQHF. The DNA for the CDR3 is TGTGCCAGCAGCCTGGGACAGAATCAGCCCCAGCATTTT.

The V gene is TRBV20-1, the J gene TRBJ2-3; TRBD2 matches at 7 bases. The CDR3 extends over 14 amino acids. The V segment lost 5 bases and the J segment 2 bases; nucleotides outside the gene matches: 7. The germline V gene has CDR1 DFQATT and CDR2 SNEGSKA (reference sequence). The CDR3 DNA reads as TGCAGTGCTGGATTAGCGGGTGTCACAGATACGCAGTATTTT. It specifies CSAGLAGVTDTQYF.

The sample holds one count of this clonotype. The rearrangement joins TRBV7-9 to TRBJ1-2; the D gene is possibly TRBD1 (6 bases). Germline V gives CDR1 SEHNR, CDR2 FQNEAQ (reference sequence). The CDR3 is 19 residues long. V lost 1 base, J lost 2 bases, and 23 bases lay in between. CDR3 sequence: CASSLDHRWARGGNYGYTF. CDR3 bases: TGTGCCAGCAGCTTAGATCATCGGTGGGCCAGGGGAGGGAACTATGGCTACACCTTC.

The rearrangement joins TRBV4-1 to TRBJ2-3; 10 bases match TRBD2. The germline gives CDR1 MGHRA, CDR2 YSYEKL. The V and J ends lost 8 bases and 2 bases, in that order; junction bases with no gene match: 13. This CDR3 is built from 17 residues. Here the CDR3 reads CASRRLLAGSITDTQYF. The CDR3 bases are TGCGCCAGCCGAAGATTACTAGCGGGGAGTATCACAGATACGCAGTATTTT.

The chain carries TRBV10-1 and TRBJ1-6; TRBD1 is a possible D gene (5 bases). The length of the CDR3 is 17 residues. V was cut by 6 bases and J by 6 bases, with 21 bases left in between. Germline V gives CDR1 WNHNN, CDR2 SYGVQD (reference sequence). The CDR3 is CASRPGQGPETNSPLHF. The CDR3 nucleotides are TGCGCCAGCAGACCCGGACAAGGCCCCGAAACTAATTCACCCCTCCACTTT.

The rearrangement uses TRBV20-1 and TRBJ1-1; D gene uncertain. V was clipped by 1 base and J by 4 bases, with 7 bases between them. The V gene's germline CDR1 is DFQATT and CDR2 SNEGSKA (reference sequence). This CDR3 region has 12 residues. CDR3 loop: CSARVSITEAFF. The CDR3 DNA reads TGCAGTGCTAGAGTGAGCATCACTGAAGCTTTCTTT.

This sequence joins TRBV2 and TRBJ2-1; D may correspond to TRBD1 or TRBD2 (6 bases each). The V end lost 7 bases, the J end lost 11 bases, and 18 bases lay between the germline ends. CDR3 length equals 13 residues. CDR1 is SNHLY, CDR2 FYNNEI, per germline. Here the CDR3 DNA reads TGTGCCAGCACGAGAGAGGGGGGCGATAAGCAGTTCTTC. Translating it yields CASTREGGDKQFF.

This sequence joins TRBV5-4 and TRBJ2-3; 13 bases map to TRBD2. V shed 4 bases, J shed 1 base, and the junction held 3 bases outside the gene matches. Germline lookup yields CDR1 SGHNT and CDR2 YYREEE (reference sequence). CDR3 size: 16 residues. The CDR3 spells CASSVGLAGRTDTQYF. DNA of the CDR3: TGTGCCAGCAGCGTGGGACTAGCGGGACGCACAGATACGCAGTATTTT. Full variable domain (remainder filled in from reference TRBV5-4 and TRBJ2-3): ETGVTQSPTHLIKTRGQQVTLRCSSQSGHNTVSWYQQALGQGPQFIFQYYREEENGRGNFPPRFSGLQFPNYSSELNVNALELDDSALYLCASSVGLAGRTDTQYFGPGTRLTVL.

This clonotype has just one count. The CDR3: CASSSLLAESYNEQFF. CDR3 coding DNA: TGTGCCAGCAGTTCCCTCCTAGCGGAGTCCTACAATGAGCAGTTCTTC. This rearrangement joins TRBV28 to TRBJ2-1; 7 nucleotides match TRBD2. The V gene end was trimmed by 4 bases and the J gene end by 1 base; junction bases not matched to a gene: 7. Germline V gene lookup returns CDR1 MDHEN and CDR2 SYDVKM. The CDR3 is made up of 16 amino acids.

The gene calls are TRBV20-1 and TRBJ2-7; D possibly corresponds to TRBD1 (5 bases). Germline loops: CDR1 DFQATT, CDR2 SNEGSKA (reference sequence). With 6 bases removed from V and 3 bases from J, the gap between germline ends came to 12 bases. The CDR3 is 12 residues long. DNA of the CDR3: TGCAGTGCGGTATTTGACAGCTACGAGCAGTACTTC. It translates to CSAVFDSYEQYF.

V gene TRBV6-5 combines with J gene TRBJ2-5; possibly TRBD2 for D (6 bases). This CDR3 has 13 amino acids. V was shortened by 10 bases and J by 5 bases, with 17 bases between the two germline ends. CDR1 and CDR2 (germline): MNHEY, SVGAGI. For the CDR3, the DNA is TGTGCCACCCTTCCGGAGGGGAGGGAGACCCAGTACTTC. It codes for CATLPEGRETQYF.

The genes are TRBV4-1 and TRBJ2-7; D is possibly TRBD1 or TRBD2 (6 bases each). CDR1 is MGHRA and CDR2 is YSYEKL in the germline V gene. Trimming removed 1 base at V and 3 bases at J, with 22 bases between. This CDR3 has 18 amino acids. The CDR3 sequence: CASSQGAVGGGNRYEQYF. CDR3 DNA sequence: TGCGCCAGCAGCCAAGGGGCGGTCGGAGGGGGGAATCGCTACGAGCAGTACTTC.

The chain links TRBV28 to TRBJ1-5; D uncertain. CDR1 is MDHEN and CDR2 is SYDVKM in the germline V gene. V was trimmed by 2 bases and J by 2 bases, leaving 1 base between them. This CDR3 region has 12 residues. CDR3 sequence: CASSLRNQPQHF. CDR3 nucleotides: TGTGCCAGCAGTTTACGCAATCAGCCCCAGCATTTT. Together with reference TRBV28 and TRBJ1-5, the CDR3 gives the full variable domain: DVKVTQSSRYLVKRTGEKVFLECVQDMDHENMFWYRQDPGLGLRLIYFSYDVKMKEKGDIPEGYSVSREKKERFSLILESASTNQTSMYLCASSLRNQPQHFGDGTRLSIL.

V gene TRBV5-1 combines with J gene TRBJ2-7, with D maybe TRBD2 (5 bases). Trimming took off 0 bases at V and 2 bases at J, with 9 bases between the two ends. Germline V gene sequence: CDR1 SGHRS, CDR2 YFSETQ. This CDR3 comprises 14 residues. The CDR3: CASSLVGEPYEQYF. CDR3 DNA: TGCGCCAGCAGCTTGGTCGGGGAACCCTACGAGCAGTACTTC.

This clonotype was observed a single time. CDR3 protein: CASGSGTHSYNEQFF. The CDR3 DNA reads as TGTGCTAGTGGTTCAGGGACTCACTCCTACAATGAGCAGTTCTTC. This chain links TRBV12-5 with TRBJ2-1; a weak D match, TRBD2 (6 bases). Trimming removed 4 bases from V and 0 bases from J, with 10 bases in between. CDR1 LGHNT and CDR2 FRNRAP come from the germline V gene. The CDR3 extends over 15 amino acids.

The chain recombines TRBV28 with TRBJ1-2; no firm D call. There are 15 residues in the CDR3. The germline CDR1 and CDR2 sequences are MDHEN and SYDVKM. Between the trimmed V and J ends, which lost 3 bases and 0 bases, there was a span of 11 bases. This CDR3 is CASSFAGGPNYGYTF. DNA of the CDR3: TGTGCCAGCAGTTTCGCAGGAGGGCCTAACTATGGCTACACCTTC.

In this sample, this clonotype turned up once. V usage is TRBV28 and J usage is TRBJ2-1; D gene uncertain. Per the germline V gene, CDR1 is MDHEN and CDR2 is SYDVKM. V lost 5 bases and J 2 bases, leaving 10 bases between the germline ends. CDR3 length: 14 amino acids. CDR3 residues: CASSSKKAYNEQFF. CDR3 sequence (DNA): TGTGCCAGCAGTAGTAAAAAGGCCTACAATGAGCAGTTCTTC.